This TCR beta chain was obtained from a study of shared clonotypes between healthy human individuals. CD4+ cells yielded CD45RA+ naive and CD45RA-negative memory subsets. TCRdb's copy holds only in-frame clones and misses some; the assay was immunoSEQ multiplex PCR. The top ten clones hold about 0.4% of a sample with about 1.5 million clones, roughly 98% of them seen once. The sequence came from a man younger than 45 in good health. Input material: naive CD4+ T cells sorted from blood. Subset meaning: CD45RA+ positively selected.

The DNA for the CDR3 is TGTGCCAGCAGTTACCTGGGGAACCTTGGCAATCAGCCCCAGCATTTT. This codes for CASSYLGNLGNQPQHF. This sequence joins TRBV6-5 and TRBJ1-5; D is undetermined. The CDR3 runs to 16 residues. Germline V gene sequence: CDR1 MNHEY, CDR2 SVGAGI. The ends were cut back, 2 bases at V and 2 bases at J, with 13 bases in the middle.